A selection of T cell receptor beta chains follows, all from one sample in a study of blood T cell repertoires in COVID-19. Sequenced by immunoSEQ multiplex PCR; TCRdb stores in-frame clones only, minus some. The table has over 400,000 clones, about 88% seen once; the top ten hold less than 9.5%. The specimen sequenced was peripheral blood. Receptors originate from a woman aged 50 to 65 with COVID-19, enrolled during active disease. CDR3s include the opening cysteine and the closing phenylalanine or tryptophan. D genes are given only for firm matches. Clone size is stated in some rows and not others, as once, few, many or a class when expanded.

cdr3_length	v_call	j_call	d_call	clone_size	cdr3_nt	cdr3_aa
13	TRBV18	TRBJ1-1	-	-	TGTGCCAGCTCGACATTATCGAACACTGAAGCTTTCTTT	CASSTLSNTEAFF
16	TRBV4-2	TRBJ1-1	TRBD1	-	TGTGCCAGCAGCCGATTATCAGGGGGCGCGTCCACTGAAGCTTTCTTT	CASSRLSGGASTEAFF
14	TRBV6-1	TRBJ1-2	TRBD1	-	TGTGCCAGCAGTGAGCGGACAGGGGGCTATGGCTACACCTTC	CASSERTGGYGYTF
14	TRBV29-1	TRBJ1-1	TRBD1	few	TGCAGCGTTGTATCAGGGGGCGCGATCACTGAAGCTTTCTTT	CSVVSGGAITEAFF
13	TRBV30	TRBJ1-6	-	-	TGTGCCTGGAGTGAACAGACAGACCTTCCCCTCCACTTT	CAWSEQTDLPLHF
13	TRBV6-5	TRBJ1-1	-	-	TGTGCCAGCCAGCGGGACGGTACGACTGAAGCTTTCTTT	CASQRDGTTEAFF
11	TRBV3-1/TRBV3-2	TRBJ2-7	-	-	TGTGCCAGCAGGTATAGAGGCGAGCAGTACTTC	CASRYRGEQYF
15	TRBV5-8	TRBJ1-4	-	-	TGTGCCAGCAGCCGGGGGACGCCTGACGTCTTAAAACTGTTTTTT	CASSRGTPDVLKLFF
16	TRBV27	TRBJ2-1	TRBD2	-	TGTGCCAGCAGTCCTACCTCCGGGGAGGGCAGGAGTGAGCAGTTCTTC	CASSPTSGEGRSEQFF
16	TRBV27	TRBJ2-7	-	-	TGTGCCAGTTACCAACGGGGGATGGGGGGATCCTACGAGCAGTACTTC	CASYQRGMGGSYEQYF
12	TRBV5-6	TRBJ1-2	-	few	TGTGCCAGCAGCCAGGACAGTCCTGGCTACACCTTC	CASSQDSPGYTF
14	TRBV7-2	TRBJ2-3	TRBD2	few	TGTGCCAGCAACCGGGAGGGCCGCACAGATACGCAGTATTTT	CASNREGRTDTQYF
13	TRBV7-3	TRBJ1-1	TRBD1	-	TGTGCCAGCAGCTTAGGACAGGGAACTGAAGCTTTCTTT	CASSLGQGTEAFF
17	TRBV9	TRBJ2-3	TRBD1	-	TGTGCCAGCAGCGTAGAACGGGACAGGGACTACACAGATACGCAGTATTTT	CASSVERDRDYTDTQYF
13	TRBV5-4	TRBJ2-1	-	-	TGTGCCAGCAGCTTGGGGGGGCCAGGTGAGCAGTTCTTC	CASSLGGPGEQFF
13	TRBV6-1	TRBJ1-4	-	-	TGTGCCAGCAGTGAAGTCATGGGGAGGGTAATGTTTTTT	CASSEVMGRVMFF
15	TRBV6-5	TRBJ2-4	TRBD1	-	TGTGCCAGCGACCCCTTGACAGGGGGCTTGGGGATTCAGTACTTC	CASDPLTGGLGIQYF
14	TRBV7-9	TRBJ2-3	-	-	TGTGCCAGCAGCGAACAGGGACCCACAGATACGCAGTATTTT	CASSEQGPTDTQYF
16	TRBV4-1	TRBJ2-3	-	-	TGCGCCAGCAGTCAGGAGCGGTGGGAAGTCACAGATACGCAGTATTTT	CASSQERWEVTDTQYF
14	TRBV2	TRBJ1-4	-	-	TGTGCCACCCATTTGACGGAGATTAATGAAAAACTGTTTTTT	CATHLTEINEKLFF
16	TRBV19	TRBJ2-3	-	-	TGTGCCAGTAGTCCTAAACTAGTGGCGTTGGCAGATACGCAGTATTTT	CASSPKLVALADTQYF
18	TRBV7-9	TRBJ1-6	-	-	TGTGCCAGCAGCTTAGCGCATCGCAGAAGCTCCTATAATTCACCCCTCCACTTT	CASSLAHRRSSYNSPLHF
13	TRBV9	TRBJ2-1	-	-	TGTGCCAGCAGCTCACAGCCAGGGTATGAGCAGTTCTTC	CASSSQPGYEQFF
15	TRBV7-2	TRBJ1-2	-	once	TGTGCCAGCAGCGGGGGGGGGCGCAGAAACTATGGCTACACCTTC	CASSGGGRRNYGYTF
15	TRBV19	TRBJ1-5	-	-	TGTGCCAGTAGGGAGGGGTTGCGGGCGACCCAGCCCCAGCATTTT	CASREGLRATQPQHF
16	TRBV7-8	TRBJ2-3	TRBD2	-	TGTGCCAGCAGCTTACCAACTAGCGGGGGTCCAGATACGCAGTATTTT	CASSLPTSGGPDTQYF
16	TRBV5-1	TRBJ2-3	TRBD1	-	TGCGCCAGCAGCTTGGCTCGGACAGGTGGGAGAGATACGCAGTATTTT	CASSLARTGGRDTQYF
15	TRBV11-2	TRBJ1-5	-	-	TGTGCCAGCAGCCCATTCGGGGGGGAAAATCAGCCCCAGCATTTT	CASSPFGGENQPQHF
15	TRBV5-1	TRBJ1-5	-	few	TGCGCCAGCAGCTCCGACGGAGGGGGCAATCAGCCCCAGCATTTT	CASSSDGGGNQPQHF
12	TRBV18	TRBJ1-2	-	few	TGTGCCAGCTCACCAGGGGGGGAAGGCTACACCTTC	CASSPGGEGYTF
18	TRBV27	TRBJ2-2	TRBD1	-	TGTGCCAGCAGTTTATCGATCGGAGACAGGGGAAAAACCGGGGAGCTGTTTTTT	CASSLSIGDRGKTGELFF
13	TRBV3-1/TRBV3-2	TRBJ1-2	-	-	TGTGCCAGCAGCCAAGATCTGCGTAGCCGGCACACCTTC	CASSQDLRSRHTF
12	TRBV7-9	TRBJ1-2	-	-	TGTGCCAGCAGCTTTAATCACTATGGCTACACCTTC	CASSFNHYGYTF
14	TRBV29-1	TRBJ2-1	TRBD1	-	TGCAGCGTACACCCGGGACAGGGGACGCATGAGCAGTTCTTC	CSVHPGQGTHEQFF
16	TRBV5-3	TRBJ2-2	-	-	TGTGCCAGAAGCTCTACTCCCGGGGATAAGACCGGGGAGCTGTTTTTT	CARSSTPGDKTGELFF
11	TRBV6-6	TRBJ1-2	-	-	TGTGCCAGCGGAATCGAGGGCGGCTACACCTTC	CASGIEGGYTF
14	TRBV4-1	TRBJ2-1	TRBD1	once	TGCGCCAGCAGCCAAAGGGACAGGCAGGCTGAGCAGTTCTTC	CASSQRDRQAEQFF
13	TRBV6-5	TRBJ2-3	-	-	TGTGCCGCTCTCTGGCGGGGAACAGATACGCAGTATTTT	CAALWRGTDTQYF
15	TRBV7-3	TRBJ1-6	-	-	TGTGCCAGCAGCTTAACAAGGGGCGGTAATTCACCCCTCCACTTT	CASSLTRGGNSPLHF
14	TRBV5-1	TRBJ1-1	TRBD1	-	TGCGCCAGCAGCTTGGGACAGGGGGTCGGTGAAGCTTTCTTT	CASSLGQGVGEAFF